These 32 T cell receptor beta chains were sequenced from one sample in a study of graft-versus-host responses after intestinal transplantation. No cognate antigen is known for these TCRs. Method: immunoSEQ multiplex PCR; TCRdb's copy keeps in-frame clones and lacks some. The sample holds under 100,000 clones, under 95% seen once. The sequenced sample was unstimulated CD8+ T cells sorted from spleen or lymph node cells, obtained before transplant. All receptors come from a human donor who was the organ donor for an intestinal transplant.

The rearrangement joins TRBV7-6 to TRBJ2-7; weak D call: TRBD1 (5 bases). Germline V gene sequence: CDR1 SGHVS, CDR2 FNYEAQ. Trimming removed 1 base at V and 6 bases at J, with 10 bases between. CDR3 size: 13 residues. The CDR3 sequence: CASSLGGTVEQYF. As DNA, the CDR3 is TGTGCCAGCAGCTTAGGGGGCACGGTCGAGCAGTACTTC.

V is TRBV18 and J is TRBJ2-5; D possibly corresponds to TRBD2 (5 bases). CDR1 and CDR2 (germline): KGHSH, LQKENI. Trimming left V 3 bases short and J 5 bases short, with 10 bases between. This CDR3 comprises 13 residues. The DNA for the CDR3 is TGTGCCAGCTCACCGCCTGGGGAGGAGACCCAGTACTTC. Amino acid sequence: CASSPPGEETQYF.

This chain links TRBV19 with TRBJ1-1; no reliable D call. V was pared by 3 bases and J by 1 base, with 3 bases between. Per the germline V gene, CDR1 is LNHDA and CDR2 is SQIVND (reference sequence). This CDR3 region has 12 residues. The CDR3 DNA is TGTGCCAGTAGTATCGGGAACACTGAAGCTTTCTTT. Translation: CASSIGNTEAFF.

Only one count was recorded for this clone. The rearrangement links TRBV4-3 to TRBJ2-3, with D possibly TRBD2 on 6 matching bases. From germline, CDR1 is LGHNA and CDR2 YSLEER. V was pared by 0 bases and J by 2 bases, with 12 bases between. The CDR3 length is 16 residues. The CDR3 bases are TGCGCCAGCAGCCAAGATGAGGGCGGGGACACAGATACGCAGTATTTT. The encoded protein is CASSQDEGGDTDTQYF.

J is TRBJ2-3 and V is TRBV7-6; TRBD1 might be the D (6 bases). The CDR3 runs to 16 residues. Germline CDR1 SGHVS, CDR2 FNYEAQ. V lost 1 base to trimming and J lost 2 bases, with 13 bases between them. The CDR3 here is CASSLVGGVLTDTQYF. CDR3 bases: TGTGCCAGCAGCTTAGTAGGGGGAGTACTCACAGATACGCAGTATTTT. The complete variable domain, with remaining parts taken from reference TRBV7-6 and TRBJ2-3, reads GAGVSQSPRYKVTKRGQDVALRCDPISGHVSLYWYRQALGQGPEFLTYFNYEAQQDKSGLPNDRFSAERPEGSISTLTIQRTEQRDSAMYRCASSLVGGVLTDTQYFGPGTRLTVL.

The count of this clone is one. The chain uses TRBV18 and TRBJ1-2; no firm D call. V gave up 0 bases and J gave up 3 bases, with 11 bases separating them. The CDR3 is 15 amino acids. Germline assignment: CDR1 KGHSH and CDR2 LQKENI. As DNA, the CDR3 is TGTGCCAGCTCACCACCGTCCCAGGACTACTATGGCTACACCTTC. This gives the protein CASSPPSQDYYGYTF.

This rearrangement joins TRBV28 to TRBJ2-1; 10 bases map to TRBD1. The V gene's germline CDR1 is MDHEN and CDR2 SYDVKM. V gave up 2 bases and J gave up 8 bases; unmatched junction bases: 9. This CDR3 has 16 residues. CDR3 in DNA: TGTGCCAGCAGTTTACCCGGGACAGGGGTTTGGGATGAGCAGTTCTTC. It specifies CASSLPGTGVWDEQFF.

The DNA for the CDR3 is TGTGCCAGCAGTTTCGGGAGGCGGGACACTGAAGCTTTCTTT. It codes for CASSFGRRDTEAFF. The chain couples TRBV6-5 to TRBJ1-1; no reliable D call. Germline-derived CDR1 and CDR2 are MNHEY and SVGAGI. The ends were cut back, 4 bases at V and 3 bases at J, with 12 bases in the middle. The length of the CDR3 is 14 residues.

This clone has only one observation. CDR3 nucleotide sequence: TGTGCCAGTAGCGTGACAGGGAGCTACAATGAGCAGTTCTTC. It specifies CASSVTGSYNEQFF. The V and J genes are TRBV19 and TRBJ2-1, with 7 bases identical to TRBD1. The CDR3 is 14 residues long. Germline V lookup: CDR1 LNHDA, CDR2 SQIVND (reference sequence). The J segment lost 3 bases and the V segment lost 6 bases, leaving 5 bases of the junction unmatched.

This clone showed up just once. The chain couples TRBV12-5 to TRBJ1-4; maybe TRBD1 (5 bases). This CDR3 has 16 residues. V was trimmed by 0 bases and J by 3 bases, leaving 11 bases between them. The germline CDR1 and CDR2 sequences are LGHNT and FRNRAP. CDR3: CASGLVLGGANEKLFF. CDR3 sequence (DNA): TGTGCTAGTGGTTTGGTCCTCGGGGGGGCTAATGAAAAACTGTTTTTT.

The CDR3 here is CASSFSGQGYEQYF. Written as DNA, the CDR3 is TGTGCCAGTAGTTTCTCCGGACAGGGCTACGAGCAGTACTTC. This chain links TRBV19 with TRBJ2-7; 8 nucleotides agree with TRBD1. The CDR3 totals 14 residues. V lost 5 bases to trimming and J lost 3 bases; unmatched junction nucleotides: 6. Germline assignment: CDR1 LNHDA and CDR2 SQIVND (reference sequence).

This chain uses TRBV7-2 with TRBJ1-5, with no clear D. Trimming took 4 bases from V and 1 from J, leaving 11 bases between them. The CDR3 loop spans 15 amino acids. The V gene's germline CDR1 is SGHTA and CDR2 FQGNSA. The CDR3: CASSSVLGSNQPQHF. CDR3 coding DNA: TGTGCCAGCAGCTCAGTCCTCGGGAGCAATCAGCCCCAGCATTTT. The full variable domain, its missing parts supplied by reference TRBV7-2 and TRBJ1-5, is GAGVSQSPSNKVTEKGKDVELRCDPISGHTALYWYRQSLGQGLEFLIYFQGNSAPDKSGLPSDRFSAERTGGSVSTLTIQRTQQEDSAVYLCASSSVLGSNQPQHFGDGTRLSIL.

V gene TRBV2 combines with J gene TRBJ2-7, with D perhaps matching TRBD1 (5 bases). The CDR3 totals 13 residues. Germline V gene lookup returns CDR1 SNHLY and CDR2 FYNNEI. Trimming removed 8 bases at V and 3 bases at J, with 14 bases between. CDR3 bases: TGTGCCAGCGGCCGGACCACAGGCTACGAGCAGTACTTC. Translated, it gives CASGRTTGYEQYF.

The V call is TRBV6-5, the J call TRBJ2-7; D might be TRBD2 (6 bases). The CDR3 runs to 14 residues. Germline V gives CDR1 MNHEY, CDR2 SVGAGI. The V end lost 6 bases, the J end lost 3 bases, and 15 bases lay between the germline ends. The CDR3, as DNA: TGTGCCAGCAGCTCTCTAGCGAGACTCTACGAGCAGTACTTC. It translates to CASSSLARLYEQYF.

This chain links TRBV5-6 with TRBJ2-5; a possible D gene is TRBD2 (6 bases). V was clipped by 0 bases and J by 4 bases, with 7 bases between them. Germline assignment: CDR1 SGHDT and CDR2 YYEEEE. The CDR3 runs 13 residues. The CDR3 loop is CASSLVGGETQYF. CDR3 coding DNA: TGTGCCAGCAGCTTGGTCGGGGGAGAGACCCAGTACTTC.

The chain uses TRBV4-2 and TRBJ1-2; D might be TRBD1 (5 bases). V lost 0 bases to trimming and J lost 13 bases, with 9 bases between them. Germline CDR1 LGHNA, CDR2 YNFKEQ. This CDR3 is built from 11 residues. CDR3 amino acids: CASSQDPDITF. For the CDR3, the DNA is TGTGCCAGCAGCCAAGATCCGGACATCACCTTC.

The gene calls are TRBV28 and TRBJ1-1; D gene unclear. There are 15 residues in the CDR3. CDR1 is MDHEN, CDR2 SYDVKM, per germline. With 3 bases removed from V and 0 bases from J, the gap between germline ends came to 11 bases. CDR3 sequence (DNA): TGTGCCAGCAGTTTGGGAGGACCGATGAACACTGAAGCTTTCTTT. The encoded protein is CASSLGGPMNTEAFF. The full variable domain, with the rest looked up from reference TRBV28 and TRBJ1-1, is DVKVTQSSRYLVKRTGEKVFLECVQDMDHENMFWYRQDPGLGLRLIYFSYDVKMKEKGDIPEGYSVSREKKERFSLILESASTNQTSMYLCASSLGGPMNTEAFFGQGTRLTVV.

The CDR3 reads CASPYSPDNSYGYTF. For the CDR3, the DNA is TGTGCCAGCCCCTACAGTCCTGATAATTCCTATGGCTACACCTTC. The chain has TRBV6-9 and TRBJ1-2; D not certain. V lost 8 bases to trimming and J lost 4 bases, with 20 bases between them. Germline CDR1 and CDR2: MNHGY and SVAAGI. The CDR3 covers 15 residues.

This clone has more than one count but fewer than ten. The CDR3 loop reads CASSEDSFQETQYF. CDR3 coding DNA: TGTGCCAGCAGCGAGGACAGTTTCCAAGAGACCCAGTACTTC. The genes are TRBV5-4 and TRBJ2-5; maybe TRBD1 (6 bases). V lost 4 bases and J lost 1, with 11 bases in between. The CDR3 runs to 14 residues. The germline gives CDR1 SGHNT, CDR2 YYREEE (reference sequence).

CDR3 nucleotide sequence: TGTGCCAGCAGCCCCGACAGGGGCAATCAGCCCCAGCATTTT. It translates to CASSPDRGNQPQHF. The chain is built from TRBV9 and TRBJ1-5; 7 bases match TRBD1. V lost 4 bases to trimming and J lost 2 bases; unmatched junction nucleotides: 3. The CDR3 runs 14 residues. Germline loops: CDR1 SGDLS, CDR2 YYNGEE.

This chain connects TRBV7-2 to TRBJ2-5, with 9 positions matching TRBD2. The CDR3 loop spans 16 amino acids. The germline CDR1 and CDR2 sequences are SGHTA and FQGNSA. J lost 5 bases, V lost 2 bases, and 9 bases had no gene match. The CDR3 spells CASSLMGAGGTETQYF. CDR3 in DNA: TGTGCCAGCAGCTTAATGGGCGCGGGGGGGACGGAGACCCAGTACTTC.

The J gene is TRBJ1-2, the V gene TRBV4-1; TRBD1 agrees at 8 bases. Trimming took 0 bases from V and 8 from J; bases not matched to a gene: 11. The CDR3 is made up of 16 amino acids. The germline V gene encodes CDR1 MGHRA and CDR2 YSYEKL. The CDR3 region is CASSQDKKTGGDGYTF. For the CDR3, the DNA is TGCGCCAGCAGCCAAGATAAAAAAACAGGGGGTGACGGCTACACCTTC.

In nucleotides, the CDR3 is TGCGCCAGCAGCCAAGCAGGCCCGGGACAGGGCAACACTGAAGCTTTCTTT. Translating it yields CASSQAGPGQGNTEAFF. The chain carries TRBV4-1 and TRBJ1-1, with 9 bases that match TRBD1. From germline, CDR1 is MGHRA and CDR2 YSYEKL. The CDR3 totals 17 residues. V was clipped by 1 base and J by 2 bases; unmatched bases: 8.

This rearrangement joins TRBV27 to TRBJ2-1; the D is unclear. Deletions cut 8 bases from V and 2 bases from J, with 7 bases between. Germline assignment: CDR1 MNHEY and CDR2 SMNVEV (reference sequence). The CDR3 runs 12 residues. The CDR3: CASAETYNEQFF. The CDR3 nucleotides read TGTGCCAGCGCTGAGACCTACAATGAGCAGTTCTTC.

V gene TRBV2 combines with J gene TRBJ2-5; a possible D gene is TRBD2 (6 bases). The CDR3 contains 17 residues. Trimming took off 5 bases at V and 5 bases at J, with 24 bases between the two ends. Germline loops: CDR1 SNHLY, CDR2 FYNNEI. CDR3 amino acids: CASSSPVDGTPIETQYF. The DNA for the CDR3 is TGTGCCAGCAGTAGCCCGGTGGACGGGACTCCCATTGAGACCCAGTACTTC.

This chain links TRBV15 with TRBJ2-7; possibly TRBD2 for D (5 bases). Deletions cut 1 base from V and 2 bases from J, with 15 bases between. Germline loops: CDR1 LNHNV, CDR2 YYDKDF (reference sequence). The CDR3 length is 16 residues. CDR3 amino acids: CATSRVGGSGTYEQYF. The DNA for the CDR3 is TGTGCCACCAGCAGAGTCGGAGGATCCGGGACCTACGAGCAGTACTTC.

This chain links TRBV28 with TRBJ1-5, with a weak D call TRBD1 (5 bases). V shed 3 bases and J shed 3 bases, with 9 bases lying between them. The CDR3 is made up of 14 amino acids. Germline V gene sequence: CDR1 MDHEN, CDR2 SYDVKM. The CDR3 DNA reads as TGTGCCAGCAGTTTTAACAGGTACAATCAGCCCCAGCATTTT. It translates to CASSFNRYNQPQHF. The full variable domain, in which reference TRBV28 and TRBJ1-5 provide the parts outside the CDR3, is DVKVTQSSRYLVKRTGEKVFLECVQDMDHENMFWYRQDPGLGLRLIYFSYDVKMKEKGDIPEGYSVSREKKERFSLILESASTNQTSMYLCASSFNRYNQPQHFGDGTRLSIL.

The V call is TRBV27, the J call TRBJ2-1, with TRBD2 matching 14 bases. Trimming took 2 bases from V and 2 from J; bases not matched to a gene: 2. The germline V gene encodes CDR1 MNHEY and CDR2 SMNVEV (reference sequence). This CDR3 comprises 17 residues. The CDR3 nucleotides read TGTGCCAGCAGTTTAAGACTAGCGGGGGGGGCCTACAATGAGCAGTTCTTC. It yields the protein CASSLRLAGGAYNEQFF.

The chain uses TRBV27 and TRBJ1-2, with D unclear. Germline V CDR1 and CDR2: MNHEY, SMNVEV (reference sequence). CDR3 length: 13 residues. V was trimmed by 10 bases and J by 5 bases, leaving 17 bases between them. The CDR3 DNA is TGTGCCACCAGCGCGGGTTATTCATATGGCTACACCTTC. This sequence encodes CATSAGYSYGYTF.

The chain recombines TRBV27 with TRBJ1-2; a weak D match, TRBD1 (6 bases). The CDR3 is 16 residues long. The V gene's germline CDR1 is MNHEY and CDR2 SMNVEV (reference sequence). V was shortened by 5 bases and J by 5 bases, with 21 bases between the two germline ends. This CDR3 is CASSPQGGPLTYGYTF. DNA for the CDR3: TGTGCCAGCAGTCCCCAAGGGGGACCCCTTACTTATGGCTACACCTTC.

The genes are TRBV4-3 and TRBJ2-2, with 9 bases identical to TRBD2. After removal of 7 bases from V and 7 bases from J, the junction contained 10 bases not matched to a gene. Germline lookup yields CDR1 LGHNA and CDR2 YSLEER. This CDR3 region has 15 residues. CDR3 sequence (DNA): TGCGCCAGCACGAATAGCGGGGGCCCAAGCGGGGAGCTGTTTTTT. The encoded protein is CASTNSGGPSGELFF.

This chain joins TRBV7-8 and TRBJ2-7; TRBD1 matches at 7 bases. Germline V gene sequence: CDR1 SGHVS, CDR2 FQNEAQ. V lost 4 bases, J lost 2 bases, and 2 bases stayed unmatched. This CDR3 has 13 residues. The CDR3 sequence is CASSWTGAYEQYF. The CDR3 DNA is TGTGCCAGCAGCTGGACAGGCGCCTACGAGCAGTACTTC. The full variable domain, with the rest looked up from reference TRBV7-8 and TRBJ2-7, is GAGVSQSPRYKVAKRGQDVALRCDPISGHVSLFWYQQALGQGPEFLTYFQNEAQLDKSGLPSDRFFAERPEGSVSTLKIQRTQQEDSAVYLCASSWTGAYEQYFGPGTRLTVT.